This TCR beta chain was obtained from a study of OX40 agonist ivuxolimab in advanced cancers. Study-wide context: Patients in the trial were receiving intravenous ivuxolimab every 2 weeks, at doses of 0.01 to 10 mg/kg. About 40% of patients had received prior checkpoint inhibitor therapy.

The CDR3 is made up of 17 amino acids. The germline gives CDR1 MDHEN, CDR2 SYDVKM. With 2 bases removed from V and 5 bases from J, the gap between germline ends came to 20 bases. Blood sampling was done at baseline, cycle 4 day 1, and cycle 7 day 1. Only in-frame clones appear in the TCRdb table, and some are missing; sequencing was by immunoSEQ multiplex PCR. Among about 50,000 clones listed, roughly 84% were seen once. Study outcomes and limitations: At doses 0.1 to 3.0 mg/kg, CD4+ and CD8+ clones expanded.

As for this clone: The antigen remains undetermined.

The origin of this receptor is an adult with an advanced solid tumor such as melanoma, head and neck, liver or kidney cancer. Source: CD4+ or CD8+ T cells sorted from blood, taken in a trial of the OX40 agonist ivuxolimab. J is TRBJ2-3 and V is TRBV28, with D perhaps TRBD1 or TRBD2 (5 bases each). The CDR3, as DNA: TGTGCCAGCAGTTTACGATTTGGGACCGTCAACGGAGATACGCAGTATTTT. It specifies CASSLRFGTVNGDTQYF. Combining the CDR3 with reference TRBV28 and TRBJ2-3 gives the whole variable domain DVKVTQSSRYLVKRTGEKVFLECVQDMDHENMFWYRQDPGLGLRLIYFSYDVKMKEKGDIPEGYSVSREKKERFSLILESASTNQTSMYLCASSLRFGTVNGDTQYFGPGTRLTVL.